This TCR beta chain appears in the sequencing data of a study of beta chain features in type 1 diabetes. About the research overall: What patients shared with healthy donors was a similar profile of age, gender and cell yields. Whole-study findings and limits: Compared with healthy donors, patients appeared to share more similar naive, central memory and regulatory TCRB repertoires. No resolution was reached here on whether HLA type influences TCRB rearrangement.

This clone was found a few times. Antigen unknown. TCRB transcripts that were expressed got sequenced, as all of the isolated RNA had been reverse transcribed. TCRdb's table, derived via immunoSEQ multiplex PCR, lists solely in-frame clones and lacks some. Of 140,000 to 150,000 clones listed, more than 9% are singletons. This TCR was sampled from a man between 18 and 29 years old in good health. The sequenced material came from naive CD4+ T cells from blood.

CDR3 protein: CASSLIGAPNEKLFF. Here the CDR3 DNA reads TGTGCCAGCAGCTTAATAGGGGCTCCTAATGAAAAACTGTTTTTT. The rearrangement joins TRBV7-8 to TRBJ1-4, with a weak D call TRBD1 (5 bases). The germline V gene has CDR1 SGHVS and CDR2 FQNEAQ. This CDR3 has 15 residues. Trimming left V 2 bases short and J 3 bases short, with 10 bases between. The entire variable domain, with the rest obtained from reference TRBV7-8 and TRBJ1-4, is as follows: GAGVSQSPRYKVAKRGQDVALRCDPISGHVSLFWYQQALGQGPEFLTYFQNEAQLDKSGLPSDRFFAERPEGSVSTLKIQRTQQEDSAVYLCASSLIGAPNEKLFFGSGTQLSVL.